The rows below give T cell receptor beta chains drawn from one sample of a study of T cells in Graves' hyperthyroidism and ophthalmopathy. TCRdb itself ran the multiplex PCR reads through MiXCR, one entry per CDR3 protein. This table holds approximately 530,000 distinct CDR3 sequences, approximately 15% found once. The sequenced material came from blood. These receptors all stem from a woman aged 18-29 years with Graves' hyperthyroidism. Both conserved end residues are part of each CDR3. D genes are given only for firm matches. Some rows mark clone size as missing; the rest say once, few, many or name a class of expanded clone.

CDR3 protein: CSANQGARTEAFF; CDR3 DNA: TGCAGTGCTAATCAGGGGGCGCGCACTGAAGCTTTCTTT; V gene: TRBV20-1; J gene: TRBJ1-1; clone size: many; D gene: TRBD1
CDR3 protein: CASSQDLGGGGYEQYF; CDR3 DNA: TGTGCCAGCAGCCAAGATCTCGGCGGGGGCGGCTACGAGCAGTACTTC; V gene: TRBV4-2; J gene: TRBJ2-7; clone size: many; D gene: -
CDR3 protein: CASSLRGQRAYEQYF; CDR3 DNA: TGTGCCAGCAGCCTGAGGGGACAGAGAGCCTACGAGCAGTACTTC; V gene: TRBV28; J gene: TRBJ2-7; clone size: -; D gene: TRBD1
CDR3 protein: CASSLDRYTEAFF; CDR3 DNA: TGCGCCAGCAGCTTGGACAGATACACTGAAGCTTTCTTT; V gene: TRBV5-1; J gene: TRBJ1-1; clone size: -; D gene: -
CDR3 protein: CASSDSWGQGVSPLHF; CDR3 DNA: TGTGCCAGCAGTGATAGTTGGGGACAGGGGGTTTCACCCCTCCACTTT; V gene: TRBV2; J gene: TRBJ1-6; clone size: -; D gene: TRBD1
CDR3 protein: CASISLVAGVGYTF; CDR3 DNA: TGTGCCAGCATCAGTTTGGTCGCGGGGGTCGGCTACACCTTC; V gene: TRBV28; J gene: TRBJ1-2; clone size: many; D gene: -
CDR3 protein: CASSFSAGAVGLQQFF; CDR3 DNA: TGTGCCAGCAGTTTCTCTGCAGGGGCGGTCGGTTTGCAGCAGTTCTTC; V gene: TRBV12-3/TRBV12-4; J gene: TRBJ2-1; clone size: -; D gene: -
CDR3 protein: CARARGGINNEQFF; CDR3 DNA: TGTGCTAGGGCGAGGGGGGGCATCAACAATGAGCAGTTCTTC; V gene: TRBV12-5; J gene: TRBJ2-1; clone size: many; D gene: -
CDR3 protein: CASRTSLSSYEQYF; CDR3 DNA: TGTGCCAGCAGGACTAGCCTGAGCTCCTACGAGCAGTACTTC; V gene: TRBV12-3/TRBV12-4; J gene: TRBJ2-7; clone size: many; D gene: TRBD2
CDR3 protein: CAISDGGLVEQYF; CDR3 DNA: TGTGCCATCAGTGACGGGGGGCTTGTCGAGCAGTACTTC; V gene: TRBV10-3; J gene: TRBJ2-7; clone size: many; D gene: -
CDR3 protein: CATSESASTDTQYF; CDR3 DNA: TGTGCCACCAGTGAGTCAGCTAGCACAGATACGCAGTATTTT; V gene: TRBV24-1; J gene: TRBJ2-3; clone size: -; D gene: -